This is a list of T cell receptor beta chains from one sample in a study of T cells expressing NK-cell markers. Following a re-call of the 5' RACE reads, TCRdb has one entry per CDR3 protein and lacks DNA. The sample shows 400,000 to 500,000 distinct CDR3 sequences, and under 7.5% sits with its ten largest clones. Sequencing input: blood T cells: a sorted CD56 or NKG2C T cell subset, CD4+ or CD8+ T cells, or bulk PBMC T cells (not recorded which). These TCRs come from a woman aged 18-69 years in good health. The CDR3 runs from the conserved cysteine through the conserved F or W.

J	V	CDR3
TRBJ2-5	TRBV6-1	CASSEARGAGQETQYF
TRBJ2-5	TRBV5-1	CASSLAQETQYF
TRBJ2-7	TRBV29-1	CSVGGRSYEQYF
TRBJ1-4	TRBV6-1	CASSRYRQGNNEKLFF
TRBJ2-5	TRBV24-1	CATSDSTDANGQETQYF
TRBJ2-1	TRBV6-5	CASSYGTHGPNEQFF
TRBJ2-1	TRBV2	CATKGQARDEQFF
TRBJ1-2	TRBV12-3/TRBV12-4	CASSRGPGAPYGYTF
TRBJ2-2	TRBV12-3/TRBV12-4	CASRGDGNTGELFF
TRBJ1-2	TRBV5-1	CASSWGTEVAGYTF
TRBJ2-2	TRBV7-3	CASSFLGEATGELFF
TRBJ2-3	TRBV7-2	CASSLARTSRDTQYF
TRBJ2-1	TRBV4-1	CASSHQAGAGDEQFF
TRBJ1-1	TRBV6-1	CASRMEWDTEAFF
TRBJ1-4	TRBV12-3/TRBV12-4	CASSWTGQNEKLFF
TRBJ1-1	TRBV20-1	CSARGGNQRNTEAFF
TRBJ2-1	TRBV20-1	CSARDAGYNEQFF
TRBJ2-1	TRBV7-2	CASSLGPPGLARNEQFF
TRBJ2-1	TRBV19	CASSIDSASYNEQFF
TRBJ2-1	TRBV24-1	CATSDGTSGRNEQFF
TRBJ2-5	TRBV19	CASSTGAGRSQETQYF
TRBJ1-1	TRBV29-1	CSFRTGGTEAFF
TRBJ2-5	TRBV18	CASSLRVGQETQYF
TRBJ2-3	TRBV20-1	CSARLAGGPDTQYF
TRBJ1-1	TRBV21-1	CASTRQGNTEAFF
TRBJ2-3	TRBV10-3	CAISVVGASTDTQYF
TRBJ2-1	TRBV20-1	CSAPSGGANEQFF
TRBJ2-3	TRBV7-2	CASATVGRENEAQYF
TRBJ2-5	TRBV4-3	CASSKGAGGQETQYF
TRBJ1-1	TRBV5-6	CASSFNQLPNTEAFF
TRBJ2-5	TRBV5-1	CASSLASGRQETQYF
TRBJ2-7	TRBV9	CASSPEGPYEQYF
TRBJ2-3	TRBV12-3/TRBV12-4	CASSQDSDDTQYF
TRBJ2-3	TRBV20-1	CSALRAPRQYF
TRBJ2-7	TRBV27	CASSPRDVSYEQYF
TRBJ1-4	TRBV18	CASSTSVNEKLFF
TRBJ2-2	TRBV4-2	CASSQAEGAEEMFF
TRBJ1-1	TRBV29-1	CSVLAANTEAFF
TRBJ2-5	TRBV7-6	CASSFPNSGETQYF
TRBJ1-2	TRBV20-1	CSARVPPGIYGYTF
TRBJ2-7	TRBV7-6	CASSHTSGSSYEQYF
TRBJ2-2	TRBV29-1	CSVHKAGSGELFF
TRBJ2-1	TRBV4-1	CASSQGGDRSRNEQFF
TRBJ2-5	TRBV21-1	CASSKKIGVETQYF
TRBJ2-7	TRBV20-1	CSARTASYEQYF
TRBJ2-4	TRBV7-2	CASSLRTVAKNIQYF
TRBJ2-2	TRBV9	CASSVGVTGELFF
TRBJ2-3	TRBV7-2	CASRPPTEDTQYF
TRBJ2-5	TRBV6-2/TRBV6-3	CATLKLAGRKTQYF